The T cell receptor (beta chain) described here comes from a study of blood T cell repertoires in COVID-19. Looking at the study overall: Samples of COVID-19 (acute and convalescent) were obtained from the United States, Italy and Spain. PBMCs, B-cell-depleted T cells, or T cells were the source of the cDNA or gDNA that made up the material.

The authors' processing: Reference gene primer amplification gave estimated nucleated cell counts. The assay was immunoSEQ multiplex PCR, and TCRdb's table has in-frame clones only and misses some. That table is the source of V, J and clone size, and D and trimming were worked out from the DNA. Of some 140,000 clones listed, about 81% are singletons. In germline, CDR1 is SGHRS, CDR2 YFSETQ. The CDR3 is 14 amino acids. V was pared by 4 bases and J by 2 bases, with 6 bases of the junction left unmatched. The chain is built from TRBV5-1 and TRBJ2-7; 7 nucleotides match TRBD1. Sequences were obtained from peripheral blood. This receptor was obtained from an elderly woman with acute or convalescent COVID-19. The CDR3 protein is CASSPGQAAYEQYF. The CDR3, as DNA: TGCGCCAGCAGCCCAGGACAGGCCGCCTACGAGCAGTACTTC.